The rows below give T cell receptor beta chains drawn from one sample of a study of OX40 agonist ivuxolimab in advanced cancers. Sequenced by immunoSEQ multiplex PCR; TCRdb stores in-frame clones only, minus some. The sample records tens of thousands of clones, about 80% being singletons. This specimen consisted of CD4+ or CD8+ T cells sorted from blood, obtained in a trial of the OX40 agonist ivuxolimab. The receptors were sampled from an adult with an advanced solid tumor such as melanoma, head and neck, liver or kidney cancer. CDR3s include the opening cysteine and the closing phenylalanine or tryptophan. The order of the fields is CDR3 protein, CDR3 DNA, V gene, D gene, clone size, J gene. D genes are given only for firm matches. Clone size, where shown, is once, few, many, or a class for clones that have expanded.

CDR3 protein: CASSLSPGTSRETQYF; CDR3 DNA: TGTGCCAGCAGCTTGTCTCCCGGGACTAGCAGGGAGACCCAGTACTTC; V gene: TRBV5-4; D gene: TRBD2; clone size: .; J gene: TRBJ2-5
CDR3 protein: CASSGGGRGNTEAFF; CDR3 DNA: TGCGCCAGCAGTGGGGGGGGCCGGGGGAACACTGAAGCTTTCTTT; V gene: TRBV10-1; D gene: .; clone size: .; J gene: TRBJ1-1
CDR3 protein: CATSRTVQETQYF; CDR3 DNA: TGTGCCACCTCAAGGACGGTACAAGAGACCCAGTACTTC; V gene: TRBV11-2; D gene: .; clone size: .; J gene: TRBJ2-5
CDR3 protein: CASSPGQGYEKLFF; CDR3 DNA: TGTGCCAGCAGTCCGGGACAGGGTTATGAAAAACTGTTTTTT; V gene: TRBV6-5; D gene: TRBD1; clone size: .; J gene: TRBJ1-4
CDR3 protein: CASSQTTGGPLTRFGNTIYF; CDR3 DNA: TGCGCCAGCAGCCAGACCACAGGGGGCCCTCTTACTCGATTCGGAAACACCATATATTTT; V gene: TRBV4-1; D gene: TRBD1; clone size: .; J gene: TRBJ1-3
CDR3 protein: CASSITQTLEQFF; CDR3 DNA: TGTGCCAGTAGTATTACACAGACCCTTGAGCAGTTCTTC; V gene: TRBV19; D gene: .; clone size: .; J gene: TRBJ2-1
CDR3 protein: CASSPRGVRDTYEQYF; CDR3 DNA: TGTGCCAGCAGTCCAAGGGGAGTACGGGATACCTACGAGCAGTACTTC; V gene: TRBV11-2; D gene: .; clone size: .; J gene: TRBJ2-7
CDR3 protein: CASSSRDRADNEQFF; CDR3 DNA: TGTGCCAGCAGTTCCCGGGACAGGGCGGACAATGAGCAGTTCTTC; V gene: TRBV6-1; D gene: TRBD1; clone size: .; J gene: TRBJ2-1
CDR3 protein: CASSLGLAGGTPHTDTQYF; CDR3 DNA: TGTGCCAGCAGCTTAGGACTAGCGGGGGGTACTCCTCACACAGATACGCAGTATTTT; V gene: TRBV7-2; D gene: TRBD2; clone size: .; J gene: TRBJ2-3
CDR3 protein: CSVNIPGPSSYEQYF; CDR3 DNA: TGCAGCGTTAACATCCCGGGACCGAGCTCCTACGAGCAGTACTTC; V gene: TRBV29-1; D gene: .; clone size: .; J gene: TRBJ2-7
CDR3 protein: CASSRSSGGSTDTQYF; CDR3 DNA: TGCGCCAGCAGCCGGAGTTCGGGGGGAAGCACAGATACGCAGTATTTT; V gene: TRBV4-1; D gene: TRBD2; clone size: once; J gene: TRBJ2-3
CDR3 protein: CASNPRQGGPSPLHF; CDR3 DNA: TGTGCCAGCAACCCCCGACAGGGAGGGCCCTCACCCCTCCACTTT; V gene: TRBV2; D gene: TRBD1; clone size: .; J gene: TRBJ1-6
CDR3 protein: CASSLGGVSTDTQYF; CDR3 DNA: TGTGCCAGCAGCTTAGGAGGGGTCAGCACAGATACGCAGTATTTT; V gene: TRBV11-2; D gene: .; clone size: .; J gene: TRBJ2-3
CDR3 protein: CASSLVSGYEKLFF; CDR3 DNA: TGTGCCAGCAGCTTGGTTTCCGGGTATGAAAAACTGTTTTTT; V gene: TRBV5-6; D gene: .; clone size: .; J gene: TRBJ1-4
CDR3 protein: CASRGGTTGRFYNEQFF; CDR3 DNA: TGTGCCAGTAGAGGGGGGACGACAGGGCGATTCTACAATGAGCAGTTCTTC; V gene: TRBV19; D gene: .; clone size: .; J gene: TRBJ2-1